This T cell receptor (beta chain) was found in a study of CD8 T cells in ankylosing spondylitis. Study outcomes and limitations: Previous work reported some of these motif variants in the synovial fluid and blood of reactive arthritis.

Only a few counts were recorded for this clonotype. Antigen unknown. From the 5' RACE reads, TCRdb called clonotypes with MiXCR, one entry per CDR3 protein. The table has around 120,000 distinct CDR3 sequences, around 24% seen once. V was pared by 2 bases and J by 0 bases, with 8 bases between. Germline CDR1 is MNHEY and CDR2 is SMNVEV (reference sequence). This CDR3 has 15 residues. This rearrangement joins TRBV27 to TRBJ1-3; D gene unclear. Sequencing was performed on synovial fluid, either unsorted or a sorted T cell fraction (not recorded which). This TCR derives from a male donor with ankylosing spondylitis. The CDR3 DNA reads TGTGCCAGCAGTTTAAGAGAAGGCTCTGGAAACACCATATATTTT. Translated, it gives CASSLREGSGNTIYF.